The clone carrying this T cell receptor (beta chain) was detected many times. These data come from a study of T cells in Graves' hyperthyroidism and ophthalmopathy. From germline, CDR1 is SEHNR and CDR2 FQNEAQ (reference sequence). With 5 bases removed from V and 11 bases from J, the gap between germline ends came to 9 bases. The CDR3 extends over 10 amino acids. Authors of the study amplified TCR beta CDR3 regions from RNA transcripts. TCR CDR3 underwent first-round RT-PCR with the HTBI primer set. TCRdb itself ran the multiplex PCR reads through MiXCR, one entry per CDR3 protein. This repertoire shows approximately 400,000 distinct CDR3 sequences, about 15% found once; its top ten account for roughly 21%.

This receptor was identified in a woman aged 25 to 39 with Graves' ophthalmopathy. Sequencing was done on a sample of blood. This chain links TRBV7-9 with TRBJ1-1; D is unresolved. This CDR3 reads CASSQRLAFF. Written as DNA, the CDR3 is TGTGCCAGCAGCCAGCGCCTGGCTTTCTTT.